This record covers a single TCR beta chain. A junction end diverges from the germline sequence, so it may reflect a read error. The CDR3 sequence is 13 residues long. Germline V gene sequence: CDR1 SGHRS, CDR2 YFSETQ. Each person with ophthalmopathy scored at least 3 on the Clinical Activity Score, reached NOSPECS grade 4 or higher, and had been ill under 3 months. Any patient presenting with uncontrolled infection, other autoimmune disease, pregnancy or lactation was left out. Source material for PBMCs was about 10 ml fresh peripheral blood. The data derive from a study of T cells in Graves' hyperthyroidism and ophthalmopathy. Amplified regions were TCR beta CDR3 sequences from RNA transcripts. The HTBI set primed first-round TCR CDR3 RT-PCR. Each CDR3 protein gets one entry after TCRdb re-called the multiplex PCR reads with MiXCR. The sample yields more than 300,000 distinct CDR3 sequences, approximately 17% seen once.

This receptor was identified in a man aged 18-30 years with Graves' ophthalmopathy. Sequenced: blood. V and J are TRBV5-1 and TRBJ2-5; D unclear. Here the CDR3 DNA reads TGCGCCAGCAGCTTGGATTATCCTGAGATCCAGTACTTC. This codes for CASSLDYPEIQYF.